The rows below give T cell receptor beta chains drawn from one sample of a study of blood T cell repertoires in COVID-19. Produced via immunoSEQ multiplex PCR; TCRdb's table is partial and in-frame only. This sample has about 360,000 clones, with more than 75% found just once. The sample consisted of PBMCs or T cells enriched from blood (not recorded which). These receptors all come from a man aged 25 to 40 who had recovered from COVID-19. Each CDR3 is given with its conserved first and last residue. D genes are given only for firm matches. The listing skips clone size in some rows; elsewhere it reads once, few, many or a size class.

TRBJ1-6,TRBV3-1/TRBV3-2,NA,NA,TGTGCCAGCAGCCAAGAGCTCGCTACTAATTCACCCCTCCACTTT,CASSQELATNSPLHF
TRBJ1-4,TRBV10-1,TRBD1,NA,TGCGCCAGCAGTGAGGGAGGGGACAGCCAAAAACTGTTTTTT,CASSEGGDSQKLFF
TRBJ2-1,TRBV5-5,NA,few,TGTGCCAGCAGCTTTGCGGGGGCGGGTTACAATGAGCAGTTCTTC,CASSFAGAGYNEQFF
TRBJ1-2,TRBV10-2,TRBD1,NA,TGCGCCAGCTCCTGGACAGGGAAGAACTATGGCTACACCTTC,CASSWTGKNYGYTF
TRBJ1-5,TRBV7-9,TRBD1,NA,TGTGCCAGCAGCCTTACAGGGGGGGTCCAGCCCCAGCATTTT,CASSLTGGVQPQHF
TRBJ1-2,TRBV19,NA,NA,TGTGCCAGTAGCCCTCGGACAGCTAACTATGGCTACACCTTC,CASSPRTANYGYTF
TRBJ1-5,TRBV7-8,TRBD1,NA,TGTGCCAGCAGCTCAACCGGGACAGGAGTCGTCCTAAATCAGCCCCAGCATTTT,CASSSTGTGVVLNQPQHF
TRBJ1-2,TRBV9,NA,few,TGTGCCAGCAGCGAAATCCCCCGAAATCCCGGGGGATACACCTTC,CASSEIPRNPGGYTF
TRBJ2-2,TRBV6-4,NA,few,TGTGCCAGCAGTGGGGGCCCGGACACCGGGGAGCTGTTTTTT,CASSGGPDTGELFF
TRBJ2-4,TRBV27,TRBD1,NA,TGTGCCAGCAGTTCCGGACAGGGTCTGGCCAAAAACATTCAGTACTTC,CASSSGQGLAKNIQYF
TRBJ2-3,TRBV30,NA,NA,TGTGCCTGGAGTGTCAGTCCCGATACGCAGTATTTT,CAWSVSPDTQYF